This T cell receptor (beta chain) was observed in a study of blood T cell repertoires in COVID-19. Study-wide context: T cells, B-cell-depleted T cells, or PBMCs provided the cDNA or gDNA that served as material.

The V segment lost 5 bases and the J segment 13 bases; nucleotides outside the gene matches: 10. The CDR3 runs 12 residues. The V gene's germline CDR1 is SEHNR and CDR2 FQNEAQ (reference sequence). How the authors handled the data: How many nucleated cells were present was estimated from reference gene primer amplification. The data were produced by immunoSEQ multiplex PCR, yet TCRdb's version contains in-frame clones alone and is incomplete. V and J calls and clone size come straight from that table; D and trimming were deduced from the DNA. The sample carries around 250,000 clones, roughly 86% recorded once.

The sequence was collected from a man aged 35-49 years with active or convalescent COVID-19. Source material: peripheral blood. This chain uses TRBV7-9 with TRBJ1-2, with 7 bases lining up with TRBD1. This chain's CDR3 is CASSPHDRVCTF. DNA of the CDR3: TGTGCCAGCAGCCCACACGACAGGGTATGCACCTTC.